What follows are 24 T cell receptor beta chains derived from one specimen sequenced in a study of blood T cell repertoires in COVID-19 (dated by TCRdb to 2019 to 2021). The method was the immunoSEQ multiplex PCR assay. Drawn from immuneACCESS, this table holds only the in-frame rearrangements with V and J called that TCRdb kept. Clones are partly lost; checked studies trace under half to an unresolved V gene and leave the rest unexplained. This sample gives tens of thousands of clones in total; more than 75% of them show up just once. The ten top clones hold around 27% of the sample. Sequencing was performed on peripheral blood. These receptors originate from a woman aged 80 or older with active or convalescent COVID-19.

This CDR3 reads CASSRGNEQFF. In DNA form, the CDR3 reads TGTGCCAGCAGCAGGGGGAATGAGCAGTTCTTC. The chain is built from TRBV12-3 or TRBV12-4 and TRBJ2-1, with TRBD1 matching 7 bases. V lost 6 bases and J lost 7; bases outside the gene matches: 0. The length of the CDR3 is 11 residues.

The chain joins TRBV19 to TRBJ1-5; the match to TRBD1 covers 8 bases. CDR3 size: 15 residues. In germline, CDR1 is LNHDA, CDR2 SQIVND (reference sequence). Germline trimming cut 6 bases from V and 4 bases from J; bases unmatched to any gene: 8. CDR3 sequence: CASSHIRTGNQPQHF. CDR3 nucleotide sequence: TGTGCCAGTAGCCATATTCGGACAGGGAATCAGCCCCAGCATTTT. The variable domain in full, completed from reference TRBV19 and TRBJ1-5, reads DGGITQSPKYLFRKEGQNVTLSCEQNLNHDAMYWYRQDPGQGLRLIYYSQIVNDFQKGDIAEGYSVSREKKESFPLTVTSAQKNPTAFYLCASSHIRTGNQPQHFGDGTRLSIL.

The J gene is TRBJ2-2, the V gene TRBV6-2 or TRBV6-3, with 9 bases matching TRBD2. Looked up from germline, CDR1 is MNHEY and CDR2 is SVGEGT. V trimming: 3 bases; J trimming: 5 bases; junction bases outside the gene matches: 10. The CDR3 length is 17 residues. CDR3 in amino acids: CASSYHSGGTETGELFF. In DNA, the CDR3 is TGTGCCAGCAGTTATCATAGCGGGGGCACCGAGACCGGGGAGCTGTTTTTT.

This clone was seen more than once but under ten times. This chain links TRBV20-1 with TRBJ1-1, with no clear D. CDR1 DFQATT and CDR2 SNEGSKA come from the germline V gene (reference sequence). The germline V and J ends were trimmed by 7 bases and 4 bases, with 10 bases remaining between them. The CDR3 covers 11 residues. The CDR3 is CSVEASTEAFF. CDR3 sequence (DNA): TGCAGTGTGGAGGCAAGCACTGAAGCTTTCTTT.

A single count supports this clone. The J gene is TRBJ1-1, the V gene TRBV10-3; possible D gene TRBD1, 5 bases. In germline, CDR1 is ENHRY, CDR2 SYGVKD. The CDR3 is 15 residues long. V dropped 0 bases and J dropped 5 bases, with 13 bases sitting between them. The DNA for the CDR3 is TGTGCCATCAGTGAGTCCCGGGGACTTGTAACTGAAGCTTTCTTT. Translating it yields CAISESRGLVTEAFF.

The chain employs TRBV7-9 and TRBJ2-2; D not certain. Germline V gene sequence: CDR1 SEHNR, CDR2 FQNEAQ (reference sequence). The CDR3 spans 13 residues. V was cut by 5 bases and J by 5 bases, with 9 bases left in between. CDR3 DNA sequence: TGTGCCAGCAGCCCCGAGAGGACCGGGGAGCTGTTTTTT. Amino acid sequence: CASSPERTGELFF.

This chain joins TRBV6-1 and TRBJ2-3; 12 bases line up with TRBD2. V trimming: 2 bases; J trimming: 0 bases; junction bases outside the gene matches: 9. Germline assignment: CDR1 MNHNS and CDR2 SASEGT. The CDR3 covers 19 residues. CDR3 sequence (DNA): TGTGCCAGCAGTGAAACTAGCGGGGGGTGGGCGTCTAGCACAGATACGCAGTATTTT. Its translation is CASSETSGGWASSTDTQYF.

This clone has just one count. The chain is built from TRBV11-2 and TRBJ2-2; D call uncertain. Trimming removed 1 base from V and 2 bases from J, with 5 bases in between. The CDR3 extends over 14 amino acids. Germline CDR1 and CDR2: SGHAT and FQNNGV. The CDR3 protein is CASSLVRNTGELFF. The DNA of the CDR3 is TGTGCCAGCAGCTTAGTCAGAAACACCGGGGAGCTGTTTTTT.

The J gene is TRBJ1-2, the V gene TRBV25-1, with 12 bases aligning to TRBD1. Per the germline V gene, CDR1 is MGHDK and CDR2 is SYGVNS. With V trimmed by 4 bases and J by 4 bases, 10 bases remained unmatched. The CDR3 covers 17 residues. CDR3 in amino acids: CASSGRGTGGKIYGYTF. CDR3 DNA sequence: TGTGCCAGCAGTGGAAGAGGGACAGGGGGCAAGATCTATGGCTACACCTTC.

This clone was seen more than once but under ten times. J is TRBJ2-1 and V is TRBV10-3, with 10 positions matching TRBD2. From germline, CDR1 is ENHRY and CDR2 SYGVKD. This CDR3 is 14 amino acids long. With V trimmed by 8 bases and J by 7 bases, 8 bases remained unmatched. The CDR3 nucleotides read TGTGCCATCCGGGCTAGCGGGGGACTAAATGAGCAGTTCTTC. This sequence encodes CAIRASGGLNEQFF.

The rearrangement uses TRBV19 and TRBJ1-2; D call uncertain. Trimming stripped 0 bases from V and 2 bases from J, with 10 bases between. In germline, CDR1 is LNHDA, CDR2 SQIVND (reference sequence). CDR3 length equals 15 residues. The CDR3 bases are TGTGCCAGTAGTATAGATCAAGCACTGAACTATGGCTACACCTTC. As protein: CASSIDQALNYGYTF.

The chain uses TRBV15 and TRBJ2-7; D might be TRBD2 (6 bases). Trimming removed 0 bases at V and 5 bases at J, with 14 bases between. Germline V gene data show CDR1 as LNHNV and CDR2 as YYDKDF (reference sequence). The CDR3 runs 15 residues. The CDR3: CATSRDLGREDEQYF. The CDR3 nucleotides read TGTGCCACCAGCAGAGATTTAGGCAGGGAGGACGAGCAGTACTTC.

This clone has just one count. The V call is TRBV4-3, the J call TRBJ1-1, with TRBD1 identical over 10 bases. The CDR3 totals 16 residues. Germline V gives CDR1 LGHNA, CDR2 YSLEER. Trimming removed 3 bases from V and 3 bases from J; junction bases left unmatched: 7. The chain's CDR3 is CASSHSTGGWDTEAFF. CDR3 nucleotide sequence: TGCGCCAGCAGCCACTCGACAGGGGGCTGGGACACTGAAGCTTTCTTT.

V usage is TRBV30 and J usage is TRBJ1-3; D remains unclear. CDR3 length: 16 residues. Germline CDR1 GTSNPN, CDR2 SVGIG (reference sequence). Trimming pared 1 base from V and 2 bases from J, leaving 15 bases between. The CDR3 here is CAWSGGAPAPGNTIYF. The DNA of the CDR3 is TGTGCCTGGAGTGGAGGAGCCCCCGCTCCTGGAAACACCATATATTTT.

The gene calls are TRBV3-1 (or the pseudogene TRBV3-2) and TRBJ1-5; weak D call: TRBD1 (5 bases). Germline V gene lookup returns CDR1 LGHDT and CDR2 YNNKEL (reference sequence). V dropped 0 bases and J dropped 8 bases, with 8 bases sitting between them. The CDR3 spans 13 residues. The CDR3 region is CASSQDGGEPQHF. For the CDR3, the DNA is TGTGCCAGCAGCCAAGATGGAGGGGAGCCCCAGCATTTT.

The rearrangement uses TRBV5-6 and TRBJ2-7, with 8 bases fitting TRBD1. The germline CDR1 and CDR2 sequences are SGHDT and YYEEEE. Trimming removed 0 bases from V and 9 bases from J; junction bases left unmatched: 2. The CDR3 is 12 amino acids. The CDR3 DNA follows: TGTGCCAGCAGCTTGGATACAGGGGGGCAGTACTTC. Its protein product is CASSLDTGGQYF.

This sequence joins TRBV7-2 and TRBJ1-1, with D possibly being TRBD1 (5 bases). V was cut by 6 bases and J by 4 bases, with 15 bases left in between. The CDR3 covers 14 residues. The germline V gene encodes CDR1 SGHTA and CDR2 FQGNSA. CDR3 protein: CASRWQGQGTEAFF. CDR3 DNA: TGTGCCAGCAGATGGCAGGGTCAGGGCACTGAAGCTTTCTTT.

The rearrangement joins TRBV9 to TRBJ1-1; D is perhaps TRBD1 (6 bases). Germline loops: CDR1 SGDLS, CDR2 YYNGEE. This CDR3 contains 13 residues. Trimming stripped 0 bases from V and 4 bases from J, with 7 bases between. CDR3 sequence (DNA): TGTGCCAGCAGCGTAGTGGGGGCCACTGAAGCTTTCTTT. The encoded protein is CASSVVGATEAFF.

The gene calls are TRBV3-1 (or the pseudogene TRBV3-2) and TRBJ1-1, with D unresolved. Per germline, CDR1 LGHDT and CDR2 YNNKEL (reference sequence). V lost 2 bases and J lost 7, with 14 bases in between. The CDR3 extends over 14 amino acids. CDR3 amino acids: CASSQWETMGEAFF. The CDR3 nucleotides read TGTGCCAGCAGCCAATGGGAGACGATGGGTGAAGCTTTCTTT.

The chain couples TRBV10-3 to TRBJ2-5; TRBD1 is a possible D gene (5 bases). Trimming shortened V by 0 bases and J by 0 bases, and 14 bases separated the two germline ends. Germline lookup yields CDR1 ENHRY and CDR2 SYGVKD. CDR3 length: 17 amino acids. Here the CDR3 DNA reads TGTGCCATCAGTGAGTCTTTTCAGGGTCGGTACCAAGAGACCCAGTACTTC. This translates into CAISESFQGRYQETQYF.

A few counts support this clone. This chain uses TRBV10-1 with TRBJ1-5, with D possibly TRBD1 on 5 matching bases. This CDR3 contains 15 residues. V dropped 1 base and J dropped 3 bases, with 10 bases sitting between them. The germline CDR1 and CDR2 sequences are WNHNN and SYGVQD (reference sequence). The CDR3 reads CASSELTVFNQPQHF. The CDR3 bases are TGCGCCAGCAGTGAGTTGACAGTCTTCAATCAGCCCCAGCATTTT.

This clone was counted a few times. The chain employs TRBV7-3 and TRBJ1-1; 8 bases line up with TRBD1. The V gene's germline CDR1 is SGHTA and CDR2 FQGTGA. This CDR3 comprises 15 residues. J gave up 2 bases and V 3 bases, and 5 bases lay outside the gene matches. Written as DNA, the CDR3 is TGTGCCAGCAGCTTCACAGGGGGAGGAAACACTGAAGCTTTCTTT. This sequence encodes CASSFTGGGNTEAFF.

This clone occurred a few times. The CDR3 DNA reads as TGTGCCAGCAGCTCGAAAACCGGGACTAGAAGCACAGATACGCAGTATTTT. This encodes CASSSKTGTRSTDTQYF. This rearrangement joins TRBV13 to TRBJ2-3; TRBD2 matches at 8 bases. CDR3 length: 17 amino acids. From germline, CDR1 is PRHDT and CDR2 FYEKMQ (reference sequence). The V and J ends lost 4 bases and 0 bases, in that order; junction bases with no gene match: 9.

This clone turned up a few times. The chain is built from TRBV5-1 and TRBJ2-5, with D perhaps matching TRBD2 (6 bases). The CDR3 totals 12 residues. The V end lost 7 bases, the J end lost 2 bases, and 9 bases lay between the germline ends. Germline V gene data show CDR1 as SGHRS and CDR2 as YFSETQ. The CDR3 DNA reads TGCGCCAGCCGGGACTTTCAAGAGACCCAGTACTTC. It codes for CASRDFQETQYF.